Following are 10 T cell receptor beta chains from one sample sequenced in a study of beta chain features in type 1 diabetes. Expressed TCRB transcripts were sequenced because the isolated RNA had all been reverse transcribed beforehand. Measured with immunoSEQ multiplex PCR; TCRdb has only the in-frame clones, and not every one. The sample includes roughly 170,000 clones, less than 15% of them seen just once. Sequenced sample: central memory CD4+ T cells from blood. The source is a woman between 18 and 30 years old in good health.

The rearrangement uses TRBV7-2 and TRBJ2-7; 10 nucleotides align to TRBD2. V gave up 8 bases and J gave up 2 bases; unmatched junction bases: 12. Per the germline V gene, CDR1 is SGHTA and CDR2 is FQGNSA. CDR3 length equals 16 residues. The CDR3, as DNA: TGTGCCAGCGGGGCCCAGCGGGAGGGCCTAACCTACGAGCAGTACTTC. Translating it yields CASGAQREGLTYEQYF.

The sample holds a few counts of this clone. The chain joins TRBV5-1 to TRBJ1-1; no clear D. V shed 4 bases and J shed 3 bases, with 19 bases lying between them. CDR1 is SGHRS, CDR2 YFSETQ, per germline. The CDR3 loop spans 16 amino acids. This CDR3 is CASSPTLGGGYTEAFF. CDR3 nucleotide sequence: TGCGCCAGCAGCCCGACACTCGGCGGAGGGTACACTGAAGCTTTCTTT.

V gene TRBV7-2 combines with J gene TRBJ2-4; 10 bases are a match to TRBD1. Germline V gene data show CDR1 as SGHTA and CDR2 as FQGNSA. The CDR3 has 14 amino acids. With V trimmed by 5 bases and J by 8 bases, 6 bases remained unmatched. CDR3 sequence: CASSPGQGRDIQYF. For the CDR3, the DNA is TGTGCCAGCAGCCCGGGACAGGGGAGAGACATTCAGTACTTC.

The chain couples TRBV18 to TRBJ1-1; D call uncertain. There are 13 residues in the CDR3. Germline-derived CDR1 and CDR2 are KGHSH and LQKENI. V dropped 5 bases and J dropped 3 bases, with 10 bases sitting between them. CDR3: CASSANRDTEAFF. The CDR3, as DNA: TGTGCCAGCTCAGCTAACAGAGACACTGAAGCTTTCTTT.

J is TRBJ2-7 and V is TRBV19; possible D gene TRBD2, 5 bases. CDR3 length: 13 residues. Trimming left V 8 bases short and J 3 bases short, with 14 bases between. The germline CDR1 and CDR2 sequences are LNHDA and SQIVND (reference sequence). CDR3 loop: CASRGLDFYEQYF. CDR3 in DNA: TGTGCCAGTCGAGGACTCGATTTCTACGAGCAGTACTTC. Filled out from reference TRBV19 and TRBJ2-7, the complete variable domain reads DGGITQSPKYLFRKEGQNVTLSCEQNLNHDAMYWYRQDPGQGLRLIYYSQIVNDFQKGDIAEGYSVSREKKESFPLTVTSAQKNPTAFYLCASRGLDFYEQYFGPGTRLTVT.

This clone was recorded a few times. The rearrangement uses TRBV7-2 and TRBJ1-2; D ambiguous. The CDR3 is 14 amino acids. CDR1 is SGHTA and CDR2 is FQGNSA in the germline V gene. V dropped 5 bases and J dropped 4 bases, with 14 bases sitting between them. In nucleotides, the CDR3 is TGTGCCAGCAGCGCCCGAGTCACCGTCTATGGCTACACCTTC. Translating it yields CASSARVTVYGYTF.

The chain is built from TRBV19 and TRBJ2-4, with TRBD2 matching over 10 bases. CDR1 LNHDA and CDR2 SQIVND come from the germline V gene (reference sequence). V was clipped by 4 bases and J by 6 bases; unmatched bases: 6. This CDR3 is 15 amino acids long. The CDR3 coding sequence is TGTGCCAGTAGTAAGATAGCGGGAGGAGGAAACATTCAGTACTTC. It translates to CASSKIAGGGNIQYF.

CDR3 nucleotides: TGTGCCAGCAGTCGGCTCGGGGACAGGTCTAACTATGGCTACACCTTC. Residues: CASSRLGDRSNYGYTF. The V gene is TRBV27, the J gene TRBJ1-2; 8 positions agree with TRBD1. V trimming: 5 bases; J trimming: 0 bases; junction bases outside the gene matches: 8. Germline V CDR1 and CDR2: MNHEY, SMNVEV (reference sequence). The length of the CDR3 is 16 residues.

This clone was observed a handful of times. This rearrangement joins TRBV5-1 to TRBJ1-2; TRBD1 matches at 8 bases. Per the germline V gene, CDR1 is SGHRS and CDR2 is YFSETQ. The CDR3 covers 14 residues. Trimming cost V 4 bases and J 7 bases; bases outside gene matches: 9. The DNA for the CDR3 is TGCGCCAGCAGCCTGAATCAGGGGGCCGGTGGCTACACCTTC. Translation gives CASSLNQGAGGYTF.

The V and J genes are TRBV9 and TRBJ2-6; TRBD1 agrees at 8 bases. With V trimmed by 0 bases and J by 5 bases, 4 bases remained unmatched. Germline-derived CDR1 and CDR2 are SGDLS and YYNGEE. The CDR3 runs 16 residues. The CDR3 reads CASSVDRQGRANVLTF. In nucleotides, the CDR3 is TGTGCCAGCAGCGTAGATCGACAGGGGCGGGCCAACGTCCTGACTTTC.